These 19 T cell receptor beta chains were sequenced from one sample in a study of blood T cell repertoires in COVID-19. This table comes from immunoSEQ multiplex PCR, and its TCRdb copy is limited to in-frame clones, with some not included. The sample has fewer than 400,000 clones; around 83% are singletons. Sequenced material: peripheral blood. The receptors stem from a man aged 25-45 years with active or convalescent COVID-19.

The chain couples TRBV19 to TRBJ2-1, with 12 bases identical to TRBD2. The CDR3 is made up of 17 amino acids. J was trimmed by 2 bases and V by 7 bases; bases with no gene match: 9. Germline CDR1 LNHDA, CDR2 SQIVND (reference sequence). In nucleotides, the CDR3 is TGTGCCAGTAACCCGGGACTAGCGGGCCTCCCCTACAATGAGCAGTTCTTC. Its protein is CASNPGLAGLPYNEQFF.

The chain couples TRBV10-3 to TRBJ2-2; D is possibly TRBD1 (6 bases). Trimming left V 11 bases short and J 1 base short, with 20 bases between. The germline V gene has CDR1 ENHRY and CDR2 SYGVKD. CDR3 length: 16 residues. CDR3 sequence (DNA): TGTGCCGTTGGGGGCCGAGATTCTTTGAACACCGGGGAGCTGTTTTTT. Translation: CAVGGRDSLNTGELFF.

CDR3 nucleotides: TGTGCCAGCAGTTACGGGACAGGGACGGACGAGCAGTACTTC. Amino acids: CASSYGTGTDEQYF. The chain recombines TRBV6-2 or TRBV6-3 with TRBJ2-7, with TRBD1 identical over 9 bases. Trimming removed 2 bases from V and 5 bases from J; junction bases left unmatched: 4. Looked up from germline, CDR1 is MNHEY and CDR2 is SVGEGT. This CDR3 is 14 amino acids long.

This clone was observed a single time. The CDR3, as DNA: TGCAGTGCTAGAGAAGCGGGAGTGCAGTTCTTC. Protein: CSAREAGVQFF. The V gene is TRBV20-1, the J gene TRBJ2-1, with 8 bases identical to TRBD2. The V segment lost 0 bases and the J segment 12 bases; nucleotides outside the gene matches: 1. This CDR3 region has 11 residues. Germline V gene data show CDR1 as DFQATT and CDR2 as SNEGSKA (reference sequence).

The rearrangement uses TRBV4-2 and TRBJ2-7; the match to TRBD2 covers 8 bases. The V gene end was trimmed by 1 base and the J gene end by 6 bases; junction bases not matched to a gene: 11. In germline, CDR1 is LGHNA, CDR2 YNFKEQ. CDR3 size: 16 residues. This chain's CDR3 is CASSQVIRQRGGEQYF. CDR3 in DNA: TGTGCCAGCAGCCAAGTGATTCGCCAACGGGGGGGCGAGCAGTACTTC.

This clone showed up just once. The V and J genes are TRBV7-9 and TRBJ2-3, with 8 bases matching TRBD2. V lost 6 bases, J lost 0 bases, and 17 bases stayed unmatched. The CDR3 loop spans 19 amino acids. The germline V gene encodes CDR1 SEHNR and CDR2 FQNEAQ (reference sequence). The chain's CDR3 is CASRGPARTSSISTDTQYF. The CDR3 nucleotides read TGTGCCAGCAGAGGGCCCGCTAGGACTAGCTCAATTAGCACAGATACGCAGTATTTT.

J is TRBJ1-2 and V is TRBV30; the match to TRBD1 covers 9 bases. V lost 1 base, J lost 3 bases, and 3 bases stayed unmatched. The CDR3 sequence is 14 residues long. Per the germline V gene, CDR1 is GTSNPN and CDR2 is SVGIG (reference sequence). The CDR3 reads CAWSDRGPDYGYTF. CDR3 nucleotides: TGTGCCTGGAGTGACAGGGGGCCTGACTATGGCTACACCTTC.

This clone was seen only once. The CDR3 loop is CASSRGELRNTIYF. CDR3 coding DNA: TGTGCCAGCAGCCGCGGGGAATTGAGAAACACCATATATTTT. The chain links TRBV6-6 to TRBJ1-3; no reliable D call. Per the germline V gene, CDR1 is MNHNY and CDR2 is SVGAGI (reference sequence). Between the trimmed V and J ends, which lost 6 bases and 5 bases, there was a span of 14 bases. The length of the CDR3 is 14 residues.

This rearrangement joins TRBV5-1 to TRBJ2-7, with 11 bases matching TRBD1. This CDR3 spans 23 amino acids. With 0 bases clipped from V and 1 base from J, the junction kept 24 bases outside the gene matches. Germline V lookup: CDR1 SGHRS, CDR2 YFSETQ. CDR3 sequence reads: CASSLARIFEDRGRTGVSYEQYF. DNA for the CDR3: TGCGCCAGCAGCTTGGCCCGGATATTCGAGGACAGGGGGCGCACCGGGGTATCCTACGAGCAGTACTTC.

The V call is TRBV7-3, the J call TRBJ2-3, with 9 nucleotides matching TRBD2. Germline loops: CDR1 SGHTA, CDR2 FQGTGA. J lost 6 bases, V lost 4 bases, and 8 bases had no gene match. There are 15 residues in the CDR3. As DNA, the CDR3 is TGTGCCAGCAGCTACGCTGGCGGGGGGGCGGATACGCAGTATTTT. This codes for CASSYAGGGADTQYF.

The V call is TRBV7-6, the J call TRBJ1-1, with D possibly being TRBD1 (6 bases). There are 14 residues in the CDR3. Trimming cost V 2 bases and J 1 base, with 8 bases left between them. Per germline, CDR1 SGHVS and CDR2 FNYEAQ. CDR3: CASSLRQANTEAFF. CDR3 DNA sequence: TGTGCCAGCAGCTTAAGACAGGCGAACACTGAAGCTTTCTTT.

This clone was picked up one time. This CDR3 reads CASSLVAGTYNEQFF. Written as DNA, the CDR3 is TGTGCCAGCAGCTTGGTAGCGGGGACCTACAATGAGCAGTTCTTC. This rearrangement joins TRBV11-1 to TRBJ2-1; 8 nucleotides match TRBD2. Germline V CDR1 and CDR2: SGHAT, FQDESV (reference sequence). The ends lost 3 bases at V and 2 bases at J; junction bases unmatched: 3. The CDR3 runs to 15 residues.

The chain joins TRBV15 to TRBJ2-7, with 13 positions matching TRBD2. Per the germline V gene, CDR1 is LNHNV and CDR2 is YYDKDF (reference sequence). CDR3 size: 14 residues. With 4 bases clipped from V and 9 bases from J, the junction kept 6 bases outside the gene matches. The CDR3 is CATSTGLAGTRQYF. The CDR3 nucleotides are TGTGCCACCAGCACGGGACTAGCGGGAACGAGGCAGTACTTC.

V and J are TRBV7-9 and TRBJ1-1; 8 bases are a match to TRBD1. With V trimmed by 5 bases and J by 4 bases, 9 bases remained unmatched. The CDR3 sequence is 15 residues long. Germline-derived CDR1 and CDR2 are SEHNR and FQNEAQ (reference sequence). CDR3 nucleotides: TGTGCCAGCAGCACACAATACAGGGGGAGCACTGAAGCTTTCTTT. It is translated as CASSTQYRGSTEAFF.

The chain links TRBV7-9 to TRBJ2-7, with 13 nucleotides matching TRBD2. CDR1 and CDR2 (germline): SEHNR, FQNEAQ (reference sequence). CDR3 length equals 14 residues. Unmatched junction bases numbered 3, after V lost 5 bases and J lost 5 bases. CDR3 loop: CASSTSGGANEQYF. The CDR3 DNA reads TGTGCCAGCAGCACTAGCGGGGGGGCCAACGAGCAGTACTTC.

The chain employs TRBV4-3 and TRBJ2-7; TRBD2 agrees at 12 bases. Unmatched junction bases numbered 9, after V lost 6 bases and J lost 3 bases. This CDR3 region has 16 residues. Germline V gene sequence: CDR1 LGHNA, CDR2 YSLEER. The CDR3 nucleotides are TGCGCCAGCAGTCAAACAAGACTAGCGGGGGTCTACGAGCAGTACTTC. It is translated as CASSQTRLAGVYEQYF.

V and J are TRBV2 and TRBJ1-6; 8 bases align to TRBD1. The CDR3 extends over 16 amino acids. V shed 5 bases and J 8 bases; nucleotides not matched to a gene: 11. From germline, CDR1 is SNHLY and CDR2 FYNNEI. This CDR3 is CASSKGPGTGDSPLHF. The CDR3 DNA reads as TGTGCCAGCAGTAAGGGGCCCGGGACAGGAGATTCACCCCTCCACTTT.

The chain is built from TRBV30 and TRBJ2-1; D perhaps matches TRBD2 (6 bases). Germline loops: CDR1 GTSNPN, CDR2 SVGIG (reference sequence). The V end lost 3 bases, the J end lost 4 bases, and 16 bases lay between the germline ends. The CDR3 covers 15 residues. CDR3 DNA: TGTGCCTGGAGGGGTCCCGGGACTCTTTACAATGAGCAGTTCTTC. It encodes CAWRGPGTLYNEQFF. The variable domain in full, with the rest retrieved from reference TRBV30 and TRBJ2-1, is SQTIHQWPATLVQPVGSPLSLECTVEGTSNPNLYWYRQAAGRGLQLLFYSVGIGQISSEVPQNLSASRPQDRQFILSSKKLLLSDSGFYLCAWRGPGTLYNEQFFGPGTRLTVL.

The chain combines TRBV11-2 with TRBJ1-6, with 7 bases aligning to TRBD1. Germline CDR1 reads SGHAT; CDR2 reads FQNNGV. Unmatched junction bases numbered 4, after V lost 2 bases and J lost 3 bases. This CDR3 region has 16 residues. The chain's CDR3 is CASSLRQGLYNSPLHF. The CDR3 DNA is TGTGCCAGCAGCTTAAGACAGGGCCTCTATAATTCACCCCTCCACTTT.